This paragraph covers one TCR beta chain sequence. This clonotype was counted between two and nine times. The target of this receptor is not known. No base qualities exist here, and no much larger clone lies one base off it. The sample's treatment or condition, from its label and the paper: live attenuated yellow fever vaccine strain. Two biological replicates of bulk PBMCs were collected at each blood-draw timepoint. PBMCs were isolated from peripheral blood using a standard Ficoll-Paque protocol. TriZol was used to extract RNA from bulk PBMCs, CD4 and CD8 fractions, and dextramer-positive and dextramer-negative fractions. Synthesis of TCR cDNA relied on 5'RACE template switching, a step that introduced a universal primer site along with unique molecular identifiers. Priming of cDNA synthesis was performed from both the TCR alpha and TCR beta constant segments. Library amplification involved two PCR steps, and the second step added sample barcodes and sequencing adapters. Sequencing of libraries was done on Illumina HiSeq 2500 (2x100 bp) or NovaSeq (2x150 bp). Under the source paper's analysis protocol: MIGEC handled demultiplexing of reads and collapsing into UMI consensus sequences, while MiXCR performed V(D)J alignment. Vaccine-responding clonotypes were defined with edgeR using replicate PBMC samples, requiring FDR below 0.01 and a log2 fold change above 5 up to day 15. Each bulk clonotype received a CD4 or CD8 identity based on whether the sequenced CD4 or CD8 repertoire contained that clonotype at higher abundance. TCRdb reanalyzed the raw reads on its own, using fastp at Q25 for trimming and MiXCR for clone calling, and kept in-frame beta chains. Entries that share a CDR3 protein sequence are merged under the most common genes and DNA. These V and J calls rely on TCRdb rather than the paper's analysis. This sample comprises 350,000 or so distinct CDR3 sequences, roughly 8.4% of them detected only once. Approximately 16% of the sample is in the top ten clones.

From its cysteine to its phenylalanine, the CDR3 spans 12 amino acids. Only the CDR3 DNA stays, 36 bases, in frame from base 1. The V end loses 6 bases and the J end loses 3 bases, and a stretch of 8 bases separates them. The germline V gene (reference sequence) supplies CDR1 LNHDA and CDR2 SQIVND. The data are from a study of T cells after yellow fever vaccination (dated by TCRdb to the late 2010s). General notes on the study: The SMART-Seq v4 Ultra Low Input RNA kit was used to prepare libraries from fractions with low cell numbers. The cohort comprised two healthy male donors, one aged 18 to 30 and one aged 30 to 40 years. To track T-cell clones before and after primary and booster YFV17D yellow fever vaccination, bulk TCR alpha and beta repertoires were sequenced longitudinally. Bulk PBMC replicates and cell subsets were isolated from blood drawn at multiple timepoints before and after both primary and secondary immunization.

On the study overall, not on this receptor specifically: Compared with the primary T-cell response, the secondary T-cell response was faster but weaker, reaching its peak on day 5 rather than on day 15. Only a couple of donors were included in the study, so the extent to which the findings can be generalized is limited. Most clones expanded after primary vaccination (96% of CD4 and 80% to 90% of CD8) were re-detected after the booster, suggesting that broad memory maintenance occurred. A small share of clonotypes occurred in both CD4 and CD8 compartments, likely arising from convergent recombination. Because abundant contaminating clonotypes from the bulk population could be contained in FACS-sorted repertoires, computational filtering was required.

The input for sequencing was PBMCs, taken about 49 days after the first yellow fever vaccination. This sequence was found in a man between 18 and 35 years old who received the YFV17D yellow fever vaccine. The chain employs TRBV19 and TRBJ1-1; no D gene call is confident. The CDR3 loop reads CASRVGYTEAFF. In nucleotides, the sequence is TGTGCCAGTAGAGTGGGGTACACTGAAGCTTTCTTT.